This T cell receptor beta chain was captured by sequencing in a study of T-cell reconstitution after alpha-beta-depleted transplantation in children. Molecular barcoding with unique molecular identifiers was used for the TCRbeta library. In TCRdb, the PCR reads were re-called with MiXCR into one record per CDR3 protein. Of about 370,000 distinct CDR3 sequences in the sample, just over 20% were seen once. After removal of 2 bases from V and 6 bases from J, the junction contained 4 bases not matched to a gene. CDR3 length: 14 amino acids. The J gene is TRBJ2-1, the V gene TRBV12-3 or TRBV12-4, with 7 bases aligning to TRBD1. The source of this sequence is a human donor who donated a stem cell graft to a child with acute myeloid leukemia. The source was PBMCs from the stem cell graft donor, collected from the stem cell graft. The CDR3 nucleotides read TGTGCCAGCAGTTTATTTGACAGGGTCAATGAGCAGTTCTTC. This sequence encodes CASSLFDRVNEQFF.